The clone carrying this TCR beta chain has only a few counts. The entry originates in a study of control samples from healthy donors and cancer patients. The protocol was immunoSEQ multiplex PCR, while the TCRdb copy is restricted to in-frame clones and leaves out a portion. Among around 75,000 clones listed, almost 95% were seen once. The CDR3 runs to 14 residues. V gave up 5 bases and J gave up 5 bases; unmatched junction bases: 0. Germline CDR1 reads GTSNPN; CDR2 reads SVGIG (reference sequence). This TCR came from an older woman in good health. This chain joins TRBV30 and TRBJ2-2, with 15 bases fitting TRBD2. Sequencing input: blood. In nucleotides, the CDR3 is TGTGCCTGGGGACTAGCGGGAGGGACCGGGGAGCTGTTTTTT. Its translation: CAWGLAGGTGELFF.